This is a list of T cell receptor beta chains from one sample in a study of cytomegalovirus exposure and HLA in healthy donors. The repertoire was sequenced with immunoSEQ multiplex PCR; TCRdb's copy has only in-frame clones and lacks some. The repertoire includes about 190,000 clones, over 70% of them detected once, and 3% to 3.5% sits in the top ten. Sequenced: PBMCs. The receptors stem from a woman aged 25 to 39 in good health and CMV-seropositive. Each CDR3 is given with its conserved first and last residue. A D gene is named only where the DNA matches it firmly. Clone size is not always given. Where it is, it says once, few, many or a class for expanded clones.

clone size | J gene | D gene | V gene | CDR3 DNA | CDR3 protein
few | TRBJ2-5 | NA | TRBV2 | TGTGCCAGCATCAGGATCGGAGAGCAGGGTAGGAACCAAGAGACCCAGTACTTC | CASIRIGEQGRNQETQYF
once | TRBJ2-5 | NA | TRBV11-2 | TGTGCCAGCAGCTTAGACGCGGCCCAAGAGACCCAGTACTTC | CASSLDAAQETQYF
NA | TRBJ2-7 | TRBD1 | TRBV28 | TGTGCCAGTACAGGGGCATCCTACGAGCAGTACTTC | CASTGASYEQYF
few | TRBJ2-3 | TRBD1 | TRBV4-1 | TGCGCCAGCGAAGGGGGCAAGACAGATACGCAGTATTTT | CASEGGKTDTQYF
NA | TRBJ2-2 | TRBD1 | TRBV7-9 | TGTTCCAGCAGCTTAGGAGGACAGGGGCAGAGCGGGGAGCTGTTTTTT | CSSSLGGQGQSGELFF
NA | TRBJ1-2 | NA | TRBV6-6 | TGTGCCAGCAGTTGGGGCAATTCCAACTATGGCTACACCTTC | CASSWGNSNYGYTF
NA | TRBJ2-4 | TRBD2 | TRBV27 | TGTGCCAGCAGTTTACCGGGGGGTAAAAAGTACTTC | CASSLPGGKKYF
few | TRBJ2-2 | NA | TRBV21-1 | TGTGCCAGCAGCAAAGGAGAATCCCTCCACGGGGAGCTGTTTTTT | CASSKGESLHGELFF
NA | TRBJ1-5 | NA | TRBV15 | TGTGCCACCAGCAGGGATCTACAGAAAAATCAGCCCCGGCATTTT | CATSRDLQKNQPRHF
once | TRBJ2-1 | NA | TRBV19 | TGTGCCAGTAGTATAGATGCAGGCGTTAATGAGCAGTTCTTC | CASSIDAGVNEQFF
few | TRBJ1-1 | NA | TRBV6-5 | TGTGCCAGCAGTTACTCGAACGGGGGGACTGAAGCTTTCTTT | CASSYSNGGTEAFF
NA | TRBJ2-1 | NA | TRBV28 | TGTGCCAGCAGTTTCGAGCGGTACAATGAGCAGTTCTTC | CASSFERYNEQFF
NA | TRBJ2-1 | TRBD1 | TRBV6-1 | TGTGCCAGCAGTGAAGTCCCAGGACAGGATGAGCAGTTCTTC | CASSEVPGQDEQFF
NA | TRBJ2-7 | TRBD2 | TRBV7-6 | TGTGCCAGCAGTAGTGGGACTAGCGCCACCTACGAGCAGTACTTC | CASSSGTSATYEQYF